These T cell receptor beta chains were read from a single sample in a study of blood T cell repertoires in COVID-19. TCRdb keeps only in-frame clones here, not all; method: immunoSEQ multiplex PCR. The top ten clones hold approximately 3.8% of a sample with roughly 260,000 clones, 88% of them seen once. Source material: peripheral blood. The receptors were sampled from a man aged 55 to 70 who had recovered from COVID-19. Each CDR3 is given with its conserved first and last residue. D genes are given only for firm matches. Clone size appears in some rows only: once, few, many, or a class for an expanded clone.

cdr3_aa	cdr3_nt	v_call	clone_size	j_call	d_call
CASSSTGGEDYGYTF	TGTGCCAGCAGCTCAACAGGGGGAGAGGACTATGGCTACACCTTC	TRBV7-9	once	TRBJ1-2	TRBD1
CASSGQFSGYTF	TGTGCCAGCAGTGGGCAATTCTCTGGCTACACCTTC	TRBV12-3/TRBV12-4	-	TRBJ1-2	-
CASSVGRRDRATDTQYF	TGTGCCAGCAGCGTAGGGAGAAGGGACAGGGCGACAGATACGCAGTATTTT	TRBV9	-	TRBJ2-3	TRBD1
CASSPTANYGYTF	TGTGCCAGTAGCCCGACAGCTAACTATGGCTACACCTTC	TRBV19	-	TRBJ1-2	-
CASSRTSGGESTDTQYF	TGTGCCAGCAGTCGTACTAGCGGGGGGGAGAGCACAGATACGCAGTATTTT	TRBV7-8	-	TRBJ2-3	TRBD2
CASSPGDSNQPQHF	TGTGCCAGCAGCCCCGGAGATAGCAATCAGCCCCAGCATTTT	TRBV7-8	-	TRBJ1-5	-
CASSLSVRGFYGYTF	TGTGCCAGCAGTTTATCGGTCAGGGGCTTCTATGGCTACACCTTC	TRBV27	-	TRBJ1-2	-
CASGETGTNYGYTF	TGTGCCAGCGGAGAGACAGGGACTAACTATGGCTACACCTTC	TRBV7-9	few	TRBJ1-2	TRBD1
CASSLGRHGTDTQYF	TGCGCCAGCAGCCTGGGTAGACACGGCACAGATACGCAGTATTTT	TRBV5-1	-	TRBJ2-3	-
CASSLDRGSYNEQFF	TGTGCCAGTAGTCTCGACAGGGGATCCTACAATGAGCAGTTCTTC	TRBV19	-	TRBJ2-1	TRBD1
CATSGGSSGNTIYF	TGTGCCACCAGCGGGGGGAGCTCTGGAAACACCATATATTTT	TRBV15	-	TRBJ1-3	-
CASSIKGENTPLHF	TGTGCCAGTAGTATAAAGGGGGAAAATACACCCCTCCACTTT	TRBV19	-	TRBJ1-6	-
CASSHPGQLNTEAFF	TGTGCCAGCAGCCACCCGGGACAACTAAACACTGAAGCTTTCTTT	TRBV5-6	-	TRBJ1-1	-
CASSQTGATNEKLFF	TGTGCCAGCAGCCAAACAGGGGCAACTAATGAAAAACTGTTTTTT	TRBV9	many	TRBJ1-4	TRBD1
CASSLEAGISYNSPLHF	TGCGCCAGCAGCTTGGAGGCGGGAATCTCCTATAATTCACCCCTCCACTTT	TRBV5-1	-	TRBJ1-6	-
CASSSSGNTGELFF	TGTGCCAGCAGCTCCTCCGGGAACACCGGGGAGCTGTTTTTT	TRBV27	-	TRBJ2-2	-
CASSLGTGTTGELFF	TGTGCCAGCAGCTTAGGAACAGGGACCACCGGGGAGCTGTTTTTT	TRBV7-6	-	TRBJ2-2	-
CASSNHRVPNTEAFF	TGTGCCAGCAGCAATCACAGGGTGCCGAACACTGAAGCTTTCTTT	TRBV6-5	-	TRBJ1-1	-
CASSYSGGPQQFF	TGTGCCAGCAGTTACTCGGGGGGACCCCAGCAGTTCTTC	TRBV6-5	-	TRBJ2-1	-
CASTRGTGGTEAFF	TGTGCCAGCACAAGGGGAACAGGGGGGACTGAAGCTTTCTTT	TRBV27	-	TRBJ1-1	TRBD1
CASSFWDSINYEQYF	TGTGCCAGCAGCTTCTGGGACTCCATTAACTACGAGCAGTACTTC	TRBV11-1	-	TRBJ2-7	-
CAWSVLEYGSNTGELFF	TGTGCCTGGAGTGTACTAGAGTACGGATCGAACACCGGGGAGCTGTTTTTT	TRBV30	-	TRBJ2-2	-
CASSPSRTNEKLFF	TGTGCCAGCAGCCCGTCGAGAACTAATGAAAAACTGTTTTTT	TRBV7-8	-	TRBJ1-4	-
CASSHSRGTYEQYF	TGTGCCAGCAGCCACTCCAGGGGGACCTACGAGCAGTACTTC	TRBV3-1/TRBV3-2	few	TRBJ2-7	TRBD1
CASSNGQGLREAGELFF	TGTGCCAGCAGCAACGGACAGGGCCTCCGAGAGGCCGGGGAGCTGTTTTTT	TRBV7-9	-	TRBJ2-2	TRBD1
CASSLTGELFF	TGTGCCAGCAGCTTAACCGGGGAGCTGTTTTTT	TRBV6-6	-	TRBJ2-2	-
CASSQGAGGPYEQYF	TGTGCCAGCAGCCAAGGAGCGGGGGGGCCCTACGAGCAGTACTTC	TRBV3-1/TRBV3-2	-	TRBJ2-7	TRBD2
CAWSVGTTRNTEAFF	TGTGCCTGGAGCGTCGGGACAACCAGGAACACTGAAGCTTTCTTT	TRBV30	-	TRBJ1-1	-
CASSWGQGALDEQFF	TGTGCTAGCAGCTGGGGACAGGGGGCTCTCGATGAGCAGTTCTTC	TRBV7-7	once	TRBJ2-1	TRBD1
CASSAPGTGELFF	TGTGCCAGCAGTGCCCCGGGCACCGGGGAGCTGTTTTTT	TRBV25-1	-	TRBJ2-2	-
CASSPRGALSSYNEQFF	TGCGCCAGCAGCCCTCGGGGGGCCCTGAGCTCCTACAATGAGCAGTTCTTC	TRBV4-1	-	TRBJ2-1	-
CASSYEGGTYGYTF	TGTGCCAGCAGTTACGAAGGAGGGACCTATGGCTACACCTTC	TRBV6-6	-	TRBJ1-2	-
CASSGGTGETEAFF	TGTGCCAGCAGCGGGGGGACAGGGGAAACTGAAGCTTTCTTT	TRBV5-6	-	TRBJ1-1	TRBD1
CASGLAGTGNLDTEAFF	TGTGCTAGTGGTTTGGCCGGGACAGGGAATTTGGACACTGAAGCTTTCTTT	TRBV12-5	-	TRBJ1-1	TRBD1
CATSVPAGPGETQYF	TGTGCCACCAGTGTCCCCGCGGGCCCGGGGGAGACCCAGTACTTC	TRBV24-1	-	TRBJ2-5	-
CASTLGRSTEAFF	TGTGCCAGCACCTTGGGGAGGTCCACTGAAGCTTTCTTT	TRBV7-2	-	TRBJ1-1	-
CASSPTISGGPQETQYF	TGTGCCAGCAGCCCCACGATTAGCGGGGGCCCTCAAGAGACCCAGTACTTC	TRBV3-1/TRBV3-2	-	TRBJ2-5	TRBD2